Listed below are T cell receptor beta chains from one sample, sequenced in a study of Ad26.COV2.S vaccination and SARS-CoV-2 variants. The repertoire was sequenced with immunoSEQ multiplex PCR; TCRdb's copy has only in-frame clones and lacks some. Of roughly 380,000 clones listed, 88% are singletons. The material sequenced was peripheral blood, taken in a trial of Ad26.COV2.S vaccine versus placebo. These receptors all stem from a person aged 18-65 years who received the Ad26.COV2.S COVID-19 vaccine or a placebo. CDR3s include the opening cysteine and the closing phenylalanine or tryptophan.

v_call cdr3_aa
TRBV5-1 CASSLQKPDTQYF
TRBV3-1/TRBV3-2 CASSSLWGGKADTQYF
TRBV28 CASSFPGHNQPQHF
TRBV4-1 CASSRPTGEQFF
TRBV28 CATRRDTFSNQPQHF
TRBV6-2/TRBV6-3 CASSLGTESSPLHF
TRBV7-6 CASSFGASGDVFNTDTQYF
TRBV6-5 CASKGRGSRETQYF
TRBV5-6 CASSLAGQGIYGYTF
TRBV5-1 CASSLGQGAGETQYF
TRBV9 CASSVGGGKTDTQYF
TRBV4-1 CASSQVGQNSYGYTF
TRBV5-1 CASLTPAGGLYEQYF
TRBV19 CASRAGAWFYNEQFF
TRBV11-1 CASSSTYGYTF
TRBV4-1 CASSQGGGGRAQYF
TRBV30 CAWSGGYGYTF
TRBV30 CAWSVAGYNEQFF
TRBV5-4 CASSLDWQETQYF
TRBV28 CASSFRGPTAFF
TRBV6-2/TRBV6-3 CASTPYQGEVGYTF
TRBV19 CASSIDRGPSDEQYF
TRBV24-1 CATSDATSGVATGELFF
TRBV6-1 CASSERTSGAYEQYF
TRBV4-3 CASSQVRGRTEAFF
TRBV3-1/TRBV3-2 CASKSRRGNEQFF
TRBV4-2 CASSQEGTDQETQYF
TRBV19 CASSIVYDRDYEQYF
TRBV4-1 CASSQGPVNTEAFF
TRBV6-6 CASSYGGERGYTF
TRBV11-2 CASSLERDSQETQYF
TRBV30 CAWTMYGELFF
TRBV3-1/TRBV3-2 CASSQGGLSSETQYF